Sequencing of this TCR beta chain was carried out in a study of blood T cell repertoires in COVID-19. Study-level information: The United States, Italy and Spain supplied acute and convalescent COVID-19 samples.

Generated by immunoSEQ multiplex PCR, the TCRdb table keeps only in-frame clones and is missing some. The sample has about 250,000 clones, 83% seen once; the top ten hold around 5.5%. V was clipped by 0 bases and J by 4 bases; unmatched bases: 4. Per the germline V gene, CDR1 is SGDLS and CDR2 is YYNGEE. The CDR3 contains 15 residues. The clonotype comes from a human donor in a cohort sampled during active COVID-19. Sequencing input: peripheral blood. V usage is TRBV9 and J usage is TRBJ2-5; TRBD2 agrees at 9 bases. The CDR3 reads CASSVGGGDRETQYF. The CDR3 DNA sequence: TGTGCCAGCAGCGTAGGCGGGGGGGATAGAGAGACCCAGTACTTC.